The rows below give T cell receptor beta chains drawn from one sample of a study of beta chain features in type 1 diabetes. Using immunoSEQ multiplex PCR, the repertoire was profiled, and TCRdb retains in-frame clones only, with some absent. The sample includes over 150,000 clones, about 8% of them seen just once. Sequencing was performed on central memory CD4+ T cells from blood. Receptor source: a middle-aged woman with type 1 diabetes. The conserved cysteine and the conserved F or W are not part of the CDR3 here. Each record gives: clone size, CDR3 length, V gene, J gene, CDR3 protein. Rows give clone size only sometimes, using once, few, many, or a class for an expanded clone.

-	14	TRBV14	TRBJ1-6	ASSQDRQGIGSPLH
few	12	TRBV11-2	TRBJ2-1	ASSLAGFGNEQF
-	11	TRBV2	TRBJ1-2	ASSERTQIGYT
few	11	TRBV4-2	TRBJ2-3	ASSAGLTDTQY
-	13	TRBV27	TRBJ2-7	ASSFRLAGGLEQY
few	11	TRBV29-1	TRBJ2-5	SVDGPGIETQY
-	13	TRBV7-2	TRBJ2-5	ASSPQIGEQETQY
-	15	TRBV5-1	TRBJ2-7	ASSPGTSGSFMGEQY
few	14	TRBV19	TRBJ2-1	ASSFSGDTTYNEQF
-	13	TRBV4-2	TRBJ1-2	ASSQVLGGALGYT
few	15	TRBV9	TRBJ1-1	ASSVSGTEIMNTEAF
many	14	TRBV4-2	TRBJ2-1	ASSRRAGVEGNEQF
few	15	TRBV9	TRBJ2-3	ASSAGLAGASSDTQY
-	13	TRBV28	TRBJ1-1	ASSSSGAGSTEAF
few	13	TRBV9	TRBJ2-1	ASSVTTGSYNEQF
few	11	TRBV7-2	TRBJ1-1	ASSLGAQGEAF
once	12	TRBV28	TRBJ1-2	ASNSGRQGYGYT
few	10	TRBV30	TRBJ1-2	AWTTGNYGYT
few	12	TRBV6-5	TRBJ2-7	ASSRGHLDYEQY
-	11	TRBV9	TRBJ2-1	ASSVLDSNEQF
many	9	TRBV5-5	TRBJ2-5	ASSGGETQY
few	13	TRBV11-3	TRBJ2-4	ASSASGVAGDIQY
-	12	TRBV7-2	TRBJ1-2	ASRPSGTGNGYT
few	12	TRBV30	TRBJ2-7	AWSPTAAGYEQY
few	14	TRBV9	TRBJ1-1	ASSPLRRGPHTEAF
-	15	TRBV28	TRBJ1-3	ASRARGQGISGNTIY
few	15	TRBV9	TRBJ2-2	ASSVVVSGSGTGELF